Listed below are T cell receptor beta chains from one sample, sequenced in a study of T cell responses to AZD1222 COVID-19 vaccine. Produced via immunoSEQ multiplex PCR; TCRdb's table is partial and in-frame only. In the table there are 90,000 to 120,000 clones, just over 85% of which are singletons. This material consisted of peripheral blood, taken on day 0 of AZD1222 vaccination. The receptor source for this set is an adult in good health. Both conserved end residues are part of each CDR3. The D gene is left open where the match is weak. Clone size, where shown, is once, few, many, or a class for clones that have expanded.

d_call j_call v_call clone_size cdr3_nt cdr3_aa
NA TRBJ1-2 TRBV4-2 NA TGTGCCAGCAGCCAACCCGGTGGTGAGGGTTCCTATGGCTACACCTTC CASSQPGGEGSYGYTF
NA TRBJ1-1 TRBV11-2 NA TGTGCCAGCAGCCGCGGTGGGGGTGGCACTGAAGCTTTCTTT CASSRGGGGTEAFF
NA TRBJ1-2 TRBV3-1/TRBV3-2 NA TGTGCCTCGGGACTCTGGAGCCAGGGCTACACCTTC CASGLWSQGYTF
TRBD2 TRBJ2-7 TRBV18 NA TGTGCCAGCTCACCACCGGGGGAGGGTGAGCAGTACTTC CASSPPGEGEQYF
NA TRBJ1-1 TRBV4-2 NA TGTGCCAGCAGCCAAGGGACAGACACTGAAGCTTTCTTT CASSQGTDTEAFF
NA TRBJ1-5 TRBV3-1/TRBV3-2 NA TGTGCCAGCAGCCTGGGGGGGGACCAGCCCCAGCATTTT CASSLGGDQPQHF
TRBD1 TRBJ1-3 TRBV29-1 NA TGCAGCGTTGTGGGACAGGGGCTAAACACCATATATTTT CSVVGQGLNTIYF
NA TRBJ2-1 TRBV20-1 NA TGCAGTGCTAGAAAGGCAGATGAGCAGTTCTTC CSARKADEQFF
NA TRBJ1-2 TRBV6-4 NA TGTGCCAGCAGTGACTCCTCAGGGGCCGGGGGCTACACCTTC CASSDSSGAGGYTF
TRBD2 TRBJ2-7 TRBV4-1 NA TGCGCCAGCAGCCAAACTAGCGGGGGGCAGGGGGAGCAGTACTTC CASSQTSGGQGEQYF
TRBD1 TRBJ1-4 TRBV11-3 once TGTGCCAGCAGCTTTTTTCGACAGGGGGCAACTAATGAAAAACTGTTTTTT CASSFFRQGATNEKLFF
TRBD1 TRBJ2-7 TRBV19 NA TGTGCCAGTAGTATGAGGGGACAGATCTACGAGCAGTACTTC CASSMRGQIYEQYF
NA TRBJ2-6 TRBV7-2 NA TGTGCCAGCAGCTTAGACCGCACCCGCTCTGGGGCCAACGTCCTGACTTTC CASSLDRTRSGANVLTF
NA TRBJ2-5 TRBV20-1 NA TGCAGTGAGGGGGAATCGGAGACCCAGTACTTC CSEGESETQYF
TRBD2 TRBJ2-5 TRBV2 NA TGTGCCAGCAGAGGGACTAGCGGGGAGGAGACCCAGTACTTC CASRGTSGEETQYF
NA TRBJ2-7 TRBV3-1/TRBV3-2 NA TGTGCCAGCAGCCAAGCATACGAGCAGTACTTC CASSQAYEQYF
NA TRBJ1-1 TRBV18 NA TGTGCCAGCCTCGACGGTGGACCAGACACTGAAGCTTTCTTT CASLDGGPDTEAFF
TRBD1 TRBJ2-7 TRBV7-9 NA TGTGCCAGCAGCTTAGCCGGGACAGCCTACGAGCAGTACTTC CASSLAGTAYEQYF
NA TRBJ2-5 TRBV7-3 NA TGTGCCAGCAGCCCCACCGGGACCGCACAAGAGACCCAGTACTTC CASSPTGTAQETQYF
NA TRBJ2-5 TRBV12-3/TRBV12-4 NA TGTGCCAGCAGTTCTAGCTACGAGACCCAGTACTTC CASSSSYETQYF
TRBD2 TRBJ2-2 TRBV7-6 NA TGTGCCAGCAGCTTATTCCATCTAGGAGCGGGGGGCTTTAACACCGGGGAGCTGTTTTTT CASSLFHLGAGGFNTGELFF
NA TRBJ1-2 TRBV6-2/TRBV6-3 NA TGTGCCAGCAGTTACTCCAACAGGGCCTTTGGCTACACCTTC CASSYSNRAFGYTF
TRBD1 TRBJ1-1 TRBV5-6 few TGTGCCAGCAGCTTTAGACAGGGCGCTGAAGCTTTCTTT CASSFRQGAEAFF
NA TRBJ1-3 TRBV9 once TGTGCCAGCAGCCAACAGGGAAGGCACACCATATATTTT CASSQQGRHTIYF
NA TRBJ1-6 TRBV11-2 NA TGTGCCAGCAGCCGGGACGGATTAAATTCACCCCTCCACTTT CASSRDGLNSPLHF
NA TRBJ2-2 TRBV5-1 NA TGCGCCAGCAGCTTGCGAGGGAACACCGGGGAGCTGTTTTTT CASSLRGNTGELFF
NA TRBJ1-6 TRBV5-4 NA TGTGCCAGCAGCTTGATTACGGACAATTCACCCCTCCACTTT CASSLITDNSPLHF
TRBD1 TRBJ1-2 TRBV6-1 NA TGTGCCAGCAGAGGGACAGGGGCTCCGAACTATGGCTACACCTTC CASRGTGAPNYGYTF
NA TRBJ2-1 TRBV12-3/TRBV12-4 NA TGTGCCAGCAGTCCCCCTCTCTACAATGAGCAGTTCTTC CASSPPLYNEQFF
TRBD2 TRBJ2-6 TRBV19 NA TGTGCCAGTAGTCGTCCCCGGGGGGCTGGGGCCAACGTCCTGACTTTC CASSRPRGAGANVLTF
NA TRBJ2-1 TRBV29-1 NA TGCAGCGTTAACAGGGAGTACAATGAGCAGTTCTTC CSVNREYNEQFF
NA TRBJ2-7 TRBV7-2 NA TGTGCCAGCAGCTTTGGGACCCGGACCTACGAGCAGTACTTC CASSFGTRTYEQYF
NA TRBJ2-1 TRBV4-1 NA TGCGCCAGCAGCCAAGGCTACAATGAGCAGTTCTTC CASSQGYNEQFF
NA TRBJ1-2 TRBV3-1/TRBV3-2 NA TGTGCCAGCAGCCTTGGGGCAGGGCGGTATGGCTACACCTTC CASSLGAGRYGYTF
TRBD1 TRBJ1-3 TRBV7-2 NA TGTGCCAGCAGCCTGACAGGGTTTAGTGGAAACACCATATATTTT CASSLTGFSGNTIYF
TRBD1 TRBJ1-1 TRBV6-5 NA TGTGCCAGCGTCGGGACAGGGGGTCCTGAAGCTTTCTTT CASVGTGGPEAFF
NA TRBJ2-2 TRBV11-2 once TGTGCCAGCAGCCCCCGTTTGCGTACCACCGGGGAGCTGTTTTTT CASSPRLRTTGELFF
NA TRBJ1-2 TRBV10-2 medium-sized TGCGCCAGCAGTCAAGACGGGATGAACTATGGCTACACCTTC CASSQDGMNYGYTF
NA TRBJ1-5 TRBV6-5 few TGTGCCAGCACCTGGGGGGGAAGCAATCAGCCCCAGCATTTT CASTWGGSNQPQHF
NA TRBJ2-7 TRBV4-1 once TGCGCCAGCAGCCAGCCTGCAGGGTATATCTACGAGCAGTACTTC CASSQPAGYIYEQYF
NA TRBJ2-5 TRBV21-1 NA TGTGCCAGCAGCGCCCGAAGGGGGGGCGTACAAGAGACCCAGTACTTC CASSARRGGVQETQYF
TRBD1 TRBJ1-4 TRBV18 NA TGTGCCAGCTCGCCAGGGGGCACAACTAATGAAAAACTGTTTTTT CASSPGGTTNEKLFF
TRBD1 TRBJ1-6 TRBV19 few TGTGCCAGTAGAAACTCCGGGACAGGGGTTAATTCACCCCTCCACTTT CASRNSGTGVNSPLHF
NA TRBJ2-3 TRBV18 NA TGTGCCAGCTCGTACTCAGCCGGGCAGGCCGGGGGTTTGGATACGCAGTATTTT CASSYSAGQAGGLDTQYF
NA TRBJ2-7 TRBV5-4 NA TGTGCCAGCAGCTTCCGACAGGGAGGGCCCTACGAGCAGTACTTC CASSFRQGGPYEQYF
NA TRBJ2-5 TRBV10-3 many TGTGCCATCAGTGAGTCGGCTAGCCCCCGGGAGACCCAGTACTTC CAISESASPRETQYF
NA TRBJ1-3 TRBV6-4 NA TGTGCCAGCAGTGACTCGCCAGGCTTGGGAGGAAACACCATATATTTT CASSDSPGLGGNTIYF
NA TRBJ1-1 TRBV5-1 NA TGCGCCAGCAGCTTGGAATCGGGTCAGTTGTTGTCTTTCTTT CASSLESGQLLSFF
TRBD2 TRBJ2-7 TRBV5-8 NA TGTGCCAGCAGCTTGGACCGGGGGGGCTTAACCTACGAGCAGTACTTC CASSLDRGGLTYEQYF
NA TRBJ1-2 TRBV12-1 once TGTGCCAGCAGCTTTGATACAGGTCCTGGGTATGGCTACACCTTC CASSFDTGPGYGYTF
NA TRBJ1-5 TRBV7-6 NA TGTGCCAGCAGCTTAGCGCAAGGGCCAAATCAGCCCCAGCATTTT CASSLAQGPNQPQHF
NA TRBJ1-3 TRBV27 NA TGTGCCAGCAGCCAGAGCTCTGGAAACACCATATATTTT CASSQSSGNTIYF
NA TRBJ1-4 TRBV3-1/TRBV3-2 NA TGTGCCAGCAGCCAAGATCTTGCCACAAATGAAAAACTGTTTTTT CASSQDLATNEKLFF
NA TRBJ1-3 TRBV28 NA TGTGCCAGCAGTCGCACAGGGTCTGCAAACACCATATATTTT CASSRTGSANTIYF
NA TRBJ1-5 TRBV19 NA TGTGCCAGTAGTACACAGAAACCCCATCAGCCCCAGCATTTT CASSTQKPHQPQHF